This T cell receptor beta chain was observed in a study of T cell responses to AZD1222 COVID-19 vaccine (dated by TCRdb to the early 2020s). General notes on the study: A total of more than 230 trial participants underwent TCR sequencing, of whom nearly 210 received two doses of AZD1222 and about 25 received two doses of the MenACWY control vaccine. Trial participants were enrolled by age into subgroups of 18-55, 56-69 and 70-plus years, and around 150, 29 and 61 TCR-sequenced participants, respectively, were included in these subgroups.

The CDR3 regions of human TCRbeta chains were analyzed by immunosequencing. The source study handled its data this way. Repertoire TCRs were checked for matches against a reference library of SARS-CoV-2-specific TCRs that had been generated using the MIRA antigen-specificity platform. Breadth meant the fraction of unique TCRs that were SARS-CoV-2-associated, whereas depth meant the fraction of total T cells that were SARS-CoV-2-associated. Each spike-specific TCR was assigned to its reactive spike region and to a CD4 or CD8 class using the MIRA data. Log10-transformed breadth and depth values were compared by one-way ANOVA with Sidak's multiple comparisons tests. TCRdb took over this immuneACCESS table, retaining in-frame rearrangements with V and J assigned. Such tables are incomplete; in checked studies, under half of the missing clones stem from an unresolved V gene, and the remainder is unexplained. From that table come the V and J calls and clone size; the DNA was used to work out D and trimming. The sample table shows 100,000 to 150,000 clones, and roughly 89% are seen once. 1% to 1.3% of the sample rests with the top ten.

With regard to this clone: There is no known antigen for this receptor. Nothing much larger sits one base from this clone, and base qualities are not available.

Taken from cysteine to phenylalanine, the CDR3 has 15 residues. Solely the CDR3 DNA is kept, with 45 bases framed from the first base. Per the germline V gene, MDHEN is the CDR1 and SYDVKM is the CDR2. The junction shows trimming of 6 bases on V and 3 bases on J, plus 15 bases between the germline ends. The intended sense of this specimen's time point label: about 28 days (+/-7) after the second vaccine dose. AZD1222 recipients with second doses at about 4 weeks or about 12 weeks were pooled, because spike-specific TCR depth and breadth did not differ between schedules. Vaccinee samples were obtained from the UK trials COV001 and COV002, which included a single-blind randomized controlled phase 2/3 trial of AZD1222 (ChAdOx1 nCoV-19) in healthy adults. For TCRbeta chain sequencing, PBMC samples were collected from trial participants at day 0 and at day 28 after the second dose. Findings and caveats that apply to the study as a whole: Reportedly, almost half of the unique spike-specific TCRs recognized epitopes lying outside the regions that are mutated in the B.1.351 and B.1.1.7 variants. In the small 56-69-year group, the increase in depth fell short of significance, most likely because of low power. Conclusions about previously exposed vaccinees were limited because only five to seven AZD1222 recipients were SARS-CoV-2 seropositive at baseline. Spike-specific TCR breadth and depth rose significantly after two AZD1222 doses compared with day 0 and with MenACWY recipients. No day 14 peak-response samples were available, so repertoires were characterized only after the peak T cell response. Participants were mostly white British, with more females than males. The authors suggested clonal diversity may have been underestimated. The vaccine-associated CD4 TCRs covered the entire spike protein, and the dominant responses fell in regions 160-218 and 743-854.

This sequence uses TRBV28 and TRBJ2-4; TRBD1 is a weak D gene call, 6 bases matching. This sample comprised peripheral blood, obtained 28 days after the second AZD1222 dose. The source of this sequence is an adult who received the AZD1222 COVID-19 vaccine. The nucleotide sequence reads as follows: TGTGCCAGCAGCTCGCCAGAGGGGGACAAAAACATTCAGTACTTC. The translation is CASSSPEGDKNIQYF.